The 18 T cell receptor beta chains below come from one sample, sequenced in a study of shared clonotypes between healthy human individuals. Using immunoSEQ multiplex PCR, the repertoire was profiled, and TCRdb retains in-frame clones only, with some absent. The sample has about 480,000 clones; 79% are singletons. The sequencing input was PBMCs. All receptors derive from a middle-aged woman in good health. Some clones in this sample may be carry-over from other donors' samples.

The rearrangement joins TRBV27 to TRBJ2-7; a possible D gene is TRBD2 (6 bases). Looked up from germline, CDR1 is MNHEY and CDR2 is SMNVEV (reference sequence). V was clipped by 7 bases and J by 6 bases, with 19 bases between them. There are 14 residues in the CDR3. The CDR3 spells CASMLLAPVAEQYF. The CDR3, as DNA: TGTGCCAGCATGCTCCTAGCGCCTGTCGCCGAGCAGTACTTC.

The chain has TRBV14 and TRBJ2-3, with D unclear. There are 16 residues in the CDR3. Germline-derived CDR1 and CDR2 are SGHDN and FVKESK. The germline V and J ends were trimmed by 0 bases and 0 bases, with 10 bases remaining between them. The CDR3 nucleotides read TGTGCCAGCAGCCAAGATCCGGCACCTAGCACAGATACGCAGTATTTT. This gives the protein CASSQDPAPSTDTQYF.

This CDR3 is CAWSVGQRTDTQYF. CDR3 bases: TGTGCCTGGAGTGTCGGGCAGCGCACAGATACGCAGTATTTT. The chain has TRBV30 and TRBJ2-3; no clear D gene. This CDR3 has 14 residues. V dropped 0 bases and J dropped 1 base, with 8 bases sitting between them. Per germline, CDR1 GTSNPN and CDR2 SVGIG (reference sequence).

V and J are TRBV27 and TRBJ2-1; D may be TRBD2 (5 bases). The CDR3 spans 12 residues. The germline V gene has CDR1 MNHEY and CDR2 SMNVEV (reference sequence). Trimming took 8 bases from V and 5 from J, leaving 10 bases between them. For the CDR3, the DNA is TGTGCCAGCGGGAGTATCAACAATGAGCAGTTCTTC. Residues: CASGSINNEQFF.

V usage is TRBV9 and J usage is TRBJ2-7; D is unresolved. Trimming cost V 0 bases and J 0 bases, with 13 bases left between them. The CDR3 loop spans 16 amino acids. Germline loops: CDR1 SGDLS, CDR2 YYNGEE. The CDR3 DNA follows: TGTGCCAGCAGCGTAGGTGGGCAGGACGGCTCCTACGAGCAGTACTTC. This encodes CASSVGGQDGSYEQYF.

The chain is built from TRBV27 and TRBJ2-3; TRBD2 might be the D (5 bases). V was clipped by 4 bases and J by 5 bases, with 10 bases between them. Germline-derived CDR1 and CDR2 are MNHEY and SMNVEV (reference sequence). This CDR3 spans 13 amino acids. The CDR3 DNA is TGTGCCAGCAGTTCGAGGGCCCTAGATACGCAGTATTTT. Its translation is CASSSRALDTQYF.

A few counts support this clone. V usage is TRBV9 and J usage is TRBJ2-3; TRBD2 matches at 9 bases. The V gene's germline CDR1 is SGDLS and CDR2 YYNGEE. There are 16 residues in the CDR3. After removal of 0 bases from V and 3 bases from J, the junction contained 5 bases not matched to a gene. In DNA form, the CDR3 reads TGTGCCAGCAGCGTAGGTGGTAGCGGGAGTACAGATACGCAGTATTTT. Amino acids: CASSVGGSGSTDTQYF.

The gene calls are TRBV9 and TRBJ2-5; D ambiguous. Between the trimmed V and J ends, which lost 0 bases and 1 base, there was a span of 10 bases. Germline assignment: CDR1 SGDLS and CDR2 YYNGEE. There are 15 residues in the CDR3. This CDR3 is CASSVDPRSQETQYF. In nucleotides, the CDR3 is TGTGCCAGCAGCGTAGATCCCAGGTCCCAAGAGACCCAGTACTTC.

This sequence joins TRBV28 and TRBJ1-2; the match to TRBD1 covers 8 bases. This CDR3 is built from 15 residues. Looked up from germline, CDR1 is MDHEN and CDR2 is SYDVKM. The ends lost 4 bases at V and 4 bases at J; junction bases unmatched: 8. The CDR3 region is CASSSRSGGLYGYTF. Here the CDR3 DNA reads TGTGCCAGCAGTTCCCGTTCAGGGGGCCTCTATGGCTACACCTTC.

This clone was counted ten times or more. V and J are TRBV5-1 and TRBJ1-1, with 7 positions matching TRBD1. CDR1 and CDR2 from the germline V gene are SGHRS and YFSETQ. Germline trimming cut 0 bases from V and 0 bases from J; bases unmatched to any gene: 14. CDR3 length equals 19 residues. In DNA, the CDR3 is TGCGCCAGCAGCTTGGACGCTAGGACAGGTGCTTTCATGAACACTGAAGCTTTCTTT. Amino acid sequence: CASSLDARTGAFMNTEAFF.

The chain joins TRBV18 to TRBJ2-7, with 7 bases identical to TRBD2. CDR1 is KGHSH, CDR2 LQKENI, per germline. The CDR3 contains 15 residues. V was pared by 5 bases and J by 6 bases, with 13 bases of the junction left unmatched. CDR3 in amino acids: CASSTEPGLPLEQYF. The CDR3 DNA is TGTGCCAGCTCAACGGAGCCGGGACTACCGCTCGAGCAGTACTTC.

This rearrangement joins TRBV7-9 to TRBJ1-5; D call uncertain. Germline V gene lookup returns CDR1 SEHNR and CDR2 FQNEAQ (reference sequence). Trimming took 1 base from V and 3 from J, leaving 4 bases between them. CDR3 length equals 13 residues. The CDR3 loop reads CASSLVFNQPQHF. CDR3 DNA: TGTGCCAGCAGCTTAGTCTTCAATCAGCCCCAGCATTTT. The variable domain in full, completed from reference TRBV7-9 and TRBJ1-5, reads DTGVSQNPRHKITKRGQNVTFRCDPISEHNRLYWYRQTLGQGPEFLTYFQNEAQLEKSRLLSDRFSAERPKGSFSTLEIQRTEQGDSAMYLCASSLVFNQPQHFGDGTRLSIL.

This clone has a handful of counts. The gene calls are TRBV7-9 and TRBJ2-2; 10 bases are a match to TRBD2. In germline, CDR1 is SEHNR, CDR2 FQNEAQ (reference sequence). The CDR3 is made up of 17 amino acids. V dropped 3 bases and J dropped 3; count of bases not matched to a gene: 7. Written as DNA, the CDR3 is TGTGCCAGCAGCTTGGGTGCCGGACTAGCGGACACCGGGGAGCTGTTTTTT. Translating it yields CASSLGAGLADTGELFF.

V gene TRBV28 combines with J gene TRBJ1-3; D is uncertain. This CDR3 spans 15 amino acids. Germline V lookup: CDR1 MDHEN, CDR2 SYDVKM. Trimming stripped 3 bases from V and 0 bases from J, with 9 bases between. CDR3: CASSFSSSSGNTIYF. CDR3 coding DNA: TGTGCCAGCAGTTTCTCTTCGAGCTCTGGAAACACCATATATTTT.

V usage is TRBV28 and J usage is TRBJ2-3; weak D call: TRBD2 (5 bases). In germline, CDR1 is MDHEN, CDR2 SYDVKM. This CDR3 spans 16 amino acids. Trimming pared 1 base from V and 5 bases from J, leaving 16 bases between. The DNA of the CDR3 is TGTGCCAGCAGTTTATATGCGGGCGGTGGTGTAGATACGCAGTATTTT. As protein: CASSLYAGGGVDTQYF.

This clone was picked up a small number of times. V is TRBV7-3 and J is TRBJ2-5, with D hard to call. Germline V lookup: CDR1 SGHTA, CDR2 FQGTGA. This CDR3 has 14 amino acids. Trimming took 4 bases from V and 2 from J, leaving 11 bases between them. CDR3 in DNA: TGTGCCAGCAGCTCCCAAGGTGGGCAAGAGACCCAGTACTTC. It translates to CASSSQGGQETQYF.

Written as DNA, the CDR3 is TGTGCCAGCAGCCCTATGTGGCAGGGGAGCGGCTACACCTTC. Protein sequence: CASSPMWQGSGYTF. The V gene is TRBV11-3, the J gene TRBJ1-2; maybe TRBD1 (6 bases). With 5 bases removed from V and 8 bases from J, the gap between germline ends came to 18 bases. Germline V gene lookup returns CDR1 SGHNT and CDR2 YENEEA. The CDR3 extends over 14 amino acids.

This chain connects TRBV6-1 to TRBJ1-5, with TRBD1 identical over 7 bases. The CDR3 sequence is 14 residues long. Germline CDR1 and CDR2: MNHNS and SASEGT. With 7 bases clipped from V and 2 bases from J, the junction kept 5 bases outside the gene matches. The CDR3 DNA reads as TGTGCCAGCATGGACGGGACAGGCAATCAGCCCCAGCATTTT. Translating gives CASMDGTGNQPQHF.